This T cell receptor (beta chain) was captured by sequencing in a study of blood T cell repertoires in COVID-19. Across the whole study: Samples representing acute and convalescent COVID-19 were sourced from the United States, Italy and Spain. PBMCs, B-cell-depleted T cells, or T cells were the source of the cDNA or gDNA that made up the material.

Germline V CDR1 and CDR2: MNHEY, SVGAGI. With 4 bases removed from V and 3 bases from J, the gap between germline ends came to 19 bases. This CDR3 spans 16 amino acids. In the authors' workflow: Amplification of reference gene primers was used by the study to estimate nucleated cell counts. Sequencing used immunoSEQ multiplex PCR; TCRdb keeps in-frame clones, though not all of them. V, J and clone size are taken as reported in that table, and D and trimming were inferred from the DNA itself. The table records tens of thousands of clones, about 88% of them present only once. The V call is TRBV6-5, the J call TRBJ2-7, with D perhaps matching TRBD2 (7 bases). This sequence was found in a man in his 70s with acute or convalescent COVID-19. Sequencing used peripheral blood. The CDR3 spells CASSSLGGRLNYEQYF. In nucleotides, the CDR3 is TGTGCCAGCAGTTCCCTCGGGGGGCGTTTAAACTACGAGCAGTACTTC.